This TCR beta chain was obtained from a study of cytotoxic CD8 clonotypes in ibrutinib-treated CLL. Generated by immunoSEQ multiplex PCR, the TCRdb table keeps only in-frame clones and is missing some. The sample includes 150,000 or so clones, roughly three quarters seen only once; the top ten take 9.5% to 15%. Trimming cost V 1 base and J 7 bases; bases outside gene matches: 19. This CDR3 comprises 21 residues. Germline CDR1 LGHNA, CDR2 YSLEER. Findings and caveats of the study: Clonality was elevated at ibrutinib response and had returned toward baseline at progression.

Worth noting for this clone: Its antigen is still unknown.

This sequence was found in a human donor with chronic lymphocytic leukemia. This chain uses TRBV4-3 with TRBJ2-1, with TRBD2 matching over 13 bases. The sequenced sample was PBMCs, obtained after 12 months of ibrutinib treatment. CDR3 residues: CASSQVGSGLAGKVSRNEQFF. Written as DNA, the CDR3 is TGCGCCAGCAGCCAAGTGGGCTCGGGACTAGCGGGAAAGGTAAGTAGAAATGAGCAGTTCTTC.